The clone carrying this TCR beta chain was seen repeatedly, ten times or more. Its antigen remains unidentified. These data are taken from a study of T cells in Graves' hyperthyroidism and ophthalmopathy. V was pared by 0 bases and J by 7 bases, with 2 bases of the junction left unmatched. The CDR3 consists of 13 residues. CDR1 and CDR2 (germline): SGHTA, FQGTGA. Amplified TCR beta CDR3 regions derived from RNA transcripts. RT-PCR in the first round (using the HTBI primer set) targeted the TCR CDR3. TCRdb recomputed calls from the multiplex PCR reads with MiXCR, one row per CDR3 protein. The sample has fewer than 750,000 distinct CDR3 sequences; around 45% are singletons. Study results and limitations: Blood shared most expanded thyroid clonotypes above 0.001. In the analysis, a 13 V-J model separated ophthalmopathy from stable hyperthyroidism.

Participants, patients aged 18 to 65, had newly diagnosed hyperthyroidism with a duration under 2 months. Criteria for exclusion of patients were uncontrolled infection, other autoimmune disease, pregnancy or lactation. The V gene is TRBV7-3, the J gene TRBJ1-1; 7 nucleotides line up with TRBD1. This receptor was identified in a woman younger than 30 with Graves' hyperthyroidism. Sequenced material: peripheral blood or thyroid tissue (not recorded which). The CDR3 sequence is CASSLTRDSEAFF. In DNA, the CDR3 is TGTGCCAGCAGCTTAACACGGGACAGTGAAGCTTTCTTT.